This is a list of T cell receptor beta chains from one sample in a study of blood T cell repertoires in COVID-19. Method: immunoSEQ multiplex PCR; TCRdb's copy keeps in-frame clones and lacks some. Of 55,000 to 70,000 clones listed, around 80% are singletons. The sequenced material came from peripheral blood. All receptors derive from a human donor in a cohort sampled during active COVID-19. CDR3s include the opening cysteine and the closing phenylalanine or tryptophan. Each record gives: V gene, J gene, D gene, clone size, CDR3 DNA, CDR3 protein. The D gene is left open where the match is weak. Where a row states a size, it is once, few, many or the class of an expanded clone; other rows omit it.

v_call: TRBV18; j_call: TRBJ2-3; d_call: .; clone_size: .; cdr3_nt: TGTGCCAGCTCACCACGCGGTTCTAGCACAGATACGCAGTATTTT; cdr3_aa: CASSPRGSSTDTQYF
v_call: TRBV11-2; j_call: TRBJ2-3; d_call: .; clone_size: .; cdr3_nt: TGTGCCAGCAGGGCGGGAGATACGCAGTATTTT; cdr3_aa: CASRAGDTQYF
v_call: TRBV28; j_call: TRBJ2-7; d_call: TRBD1; clone_size: .; cdr3_nt: TGTGCCAGCAGTCTACTCCCGGGACAGGGGGCCCTCGAGCAGTACTTC; cdr3_aa: CASSLLPGQGALEQYF
v_call: TRBV5-1; j_call: TRBJ1-4; d_call: .; clone_size: once; cdr3_nt: TGCGCCAGCAGCTTGTCGACAGCTAATGAAAAACTGTTTTTT; cdr3_aa: CASSLSTANEKLFF
v_call: TRBV6-2/TRBV6-3; j_call: TRBJ2-2; d_call: TRBD2; clone_size: once; cdr3_nt: TGTGCCAGCAGTTATTTGGAACGGGGGGGCTACACCGGGGAGCTGTTTTTT; cdr3_aa: CASSYLERGGYTGELFF
v_call: TRBV9; j_call: TRBJ2-2; d_call: TRBD1; clone_size: few; cdr3_nt: TGTGCCAGCAGCGTAGCTACAGGGGGCGATTCGAACACCGGGGAGCTGTTTTTT; cdr3_aa: CASSVATGGDSNTGELFF
v_call: TRBV19; j_call: TRBJ2-7; d_call: TRBD1; clone_size: .; cdr3_nt: TGTGCCAGTAGTATAAGGGACAGGGTCTACGAGCAGTACTTC; cdr3_aa: CASSIRDRVYEQYF
v_call: TRBV2; j_call: TRBJ1-5; d_call: TRBD1; clone_size: .; cdr3_nt: TGTGCCAGCAAGGCGACAGGGGATCAGCCCCAGCATTTT; cdr3_aa: CASKATGDQPQHF
v_call: TRBV7-2; j_call: TRBJ1-5; d_call: .; clone_size: .; cdr3_nt: TGTGCCAGCAGCCAAGGAAGGGGGAGCAATCAGCCCCAGCATTTT; cdr3_aa: CASSQGRGSNQPQHF
v_call: TRBV7-2; j_call: TRBJ2-3; d_call: TRBD1; clone_size: .; cdr3_nt: TGTGCCAGCAGCTTGTACGCGACAGGGGGCACAGATACGCAGTATTTT; cdr3_aa: CASSLYATGGTDTQYF
v_call: TRBV3-1/TRBV3-2; j_call: TRBJ2-3; d_call: TRBD1; clone_size: .; cdr3_nt: TGTGCCAGCAGCCAGGAGACAGGGGGCACAGATACGCAGTATTTT; cdr3_aa: CASSQETGGTDTQYF
v_call: TRBV28; j_call: TRBJ2-5; d_call: TRBD1; clone_size: .; cdr3_nt: TGTGCCAGCGGGATGACAGGGGTACAAGAGACCCAGTACTTC; cdr3_aa: CASGMTGVQETQYF
v_call: TRBV6-5; j_call: TRBJ1-5; d_call: .; clone_size: .; cdr3_nt: TGTGCCAGCTTAATGGCAGGGTTGGTTCAGCCCCAGCATTTT; cdr3_aa: CASLMAGLVQPQHF
v_call: TRBV11-2; j_call: TRBJ2-7; d_call: .; clone_size: .; cdr3_nt: TGTGCCAGCAGCTTAGTCCCAGGGAACGACGAGCAGTACTTC; cdr3_aa: CASSLVPGNDEQYF
v_call: TRBV6-6; j_call: TRBJ1-4; d_call: .; clone_size: few; cdr3_nt: TGTGCCAGCAGACCCAATCCCCAGGGGTTTCGAGAAAAACTGTTTTTT; cdr3_aa: CASRPNPQGFREKLFF
v_call: TRBV7-8; j_call: TRBJ2-5; d_call: TRBD2; clone_size: .; cdr3_nt: TGTGCCGGCAACCAGCGGGGGGCGAGGGAGACCCAGTACTTC; cdr3_aa: CAGNQRGARETQYF